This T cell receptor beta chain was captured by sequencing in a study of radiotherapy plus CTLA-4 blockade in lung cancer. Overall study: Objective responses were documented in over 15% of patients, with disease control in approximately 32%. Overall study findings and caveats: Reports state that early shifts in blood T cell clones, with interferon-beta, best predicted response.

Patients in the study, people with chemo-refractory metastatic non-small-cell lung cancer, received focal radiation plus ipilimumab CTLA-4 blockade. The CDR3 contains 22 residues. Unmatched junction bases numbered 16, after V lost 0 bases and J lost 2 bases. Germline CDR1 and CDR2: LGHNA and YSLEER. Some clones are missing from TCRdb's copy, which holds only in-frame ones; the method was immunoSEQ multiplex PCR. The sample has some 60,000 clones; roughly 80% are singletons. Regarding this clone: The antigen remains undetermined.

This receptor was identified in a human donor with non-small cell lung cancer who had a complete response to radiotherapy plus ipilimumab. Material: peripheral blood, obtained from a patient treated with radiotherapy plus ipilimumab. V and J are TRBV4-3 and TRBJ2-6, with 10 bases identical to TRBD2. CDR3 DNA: TGCGCCAGCAGCCAAGAGAAAATTGGCCTAGCGGGAGTAGGGGCTGGGGCCAACGTCCTGACTTTC. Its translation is CASSQEKIGLAGVGAGANVLTF.